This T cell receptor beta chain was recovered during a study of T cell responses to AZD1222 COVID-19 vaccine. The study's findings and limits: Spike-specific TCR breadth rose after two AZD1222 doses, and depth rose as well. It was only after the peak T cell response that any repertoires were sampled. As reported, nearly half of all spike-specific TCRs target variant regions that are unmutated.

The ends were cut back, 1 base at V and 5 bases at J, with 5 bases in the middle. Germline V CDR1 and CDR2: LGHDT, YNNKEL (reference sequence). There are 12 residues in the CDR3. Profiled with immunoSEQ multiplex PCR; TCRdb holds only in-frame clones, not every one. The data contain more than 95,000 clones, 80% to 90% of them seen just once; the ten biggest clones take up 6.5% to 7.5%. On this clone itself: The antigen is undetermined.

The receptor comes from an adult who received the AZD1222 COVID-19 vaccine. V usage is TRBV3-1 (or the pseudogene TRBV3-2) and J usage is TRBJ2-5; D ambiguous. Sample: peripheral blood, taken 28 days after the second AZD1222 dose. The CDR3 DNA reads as TGTGCCAGCAGCCAAGGCCTGGAGACCCAGTACTTC. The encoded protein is CASSQGLETQYF.